This TCR beta chain emerged from a study of CD4 T cells in relation to SARS-CoV-2 and coronaviruses. General study points: Compared with monoreactive clones, crossreactive clones showed significantly weaker SARS-CoV-2 expansion.

Germline CDR1 reads MNHEY; CDR2 reads SVGEGT. CDR3 length equals 16 residues. Trimming took off 6 bases at V and 4 bases at J, with 22 bases between the two ends. CD4+ T cells from unexposed donors were obtained before the COVID-19 pandemic (2011-2018). For this clone: Its target is not known.

Generated by immunoSEQ multiplex PCR, the TCRdb table keeps only in-frame clones and is missing some. The sample holds 60,000 to 80,000 clones, 87% seen once. Specimen: memory CD4+ T cells from PBMCs. The receptor's source is a human donor in good health. J is TRBJ2-7 and V is TRBV6-2 or TRBV6-3; D may be TRBD1 or TRBD2 (6 bases each). CDR3 amino acids: CASSGRGLRGLYEQYF. Written as DNA, the CDR3 is TGTGCCAGCAGCGGCCGGGGGTTGAGGGGGTTATACGAGCAGTACTTC.